The rows below give T cell receptor beta chains drawn from one sample of a study of blood T cell repertoires in COVID-19. Assay: immunoSEQ multiplex PCR; the TCRdb copy retains only in-frame clones and omits some. The table has about 390,000 clones, more than 75% seen once. The sample consisted of PBMCs or T cells enriched from blood (not recorded which). The receptors here all came from a woman in her forties or fifties who had recovered from COVID-19. Each CDR3 is given with its conserved first and last residue. The D gene is left open where the match is weak. Size is omitted from some rows. Given values are once, few, many or a class for expanded clones.

V gene	J gene	clone size	D gene	CDR3 DNA	CDR3 protein
TRBV5-1	TRBJ1-6	NA	NA	TGCGCCAGCAGCTTCGAGTCACGGAATTCACCCCTCCACTTT	CASSFESRNSPLHF
TRBV7-9	TRBJ2-7	NA	TRBD1	TGTGCCAGCAGCTTAGAGGGACAGGGAGCCTACGAGCAGTACTTC	CASSLEGQGAYEQYF
TRBV11-1	TRBJ2-2	NA	NA	TGTGCCAGCAGCTCCGCCGGGAAGCGACTCACCGGGGAGCTGTTTTTT	CASSSAGKRLTGELFF
TRBV4-1	TRBJ1-1	NA	NA	TGCGCCAGCAGCCAGGGTTGGGGAGCTGGTGGGACTTTCTTT	CASSQGWGAGGTFF
TRBV7-2	TRBJ1-2	NA	NA	TGTGCCAGCAGCTTGCGGGGGGCGATGGGCTACACCTTC	CASSLRGAMGYTF
TRBV20-1	TRBJ1-5	once	NA	TGCAGTGCTAGTGTACAGTTTAGCAATCAGCCCCAGCATTTT	CSASVQFSNQPQHF
TRBV7-9	TRBJ1-6	NA	NA	TGTGCCAGCAGCGCGGGAGCCGCTAATTCACCCCTCCACTTT	CASSAGAANSPLHF
TRBV19	TRBJ1-2	once	NA	TGTGTCAGTAGTGTATCCTACGGGAACTATGGCTACACCTTC	CVSSVSYGNYGYTF
TRBV29-1	TRBJ2-3	NA	NA	TGCAGCGTTGACCCCCCAGAGTATTTT	CSVDPPEYF
TRBV28	TRBJ1-5	NA	TRBD1	TGTGCCAGCAGTTTGTCCCATTTTAAGGGGGCTTCGAGGAATCAGCCCCAGCATTTT	CASSLSHFKGASRNQPQHF
TRBV14	TRBJ1-6	NA	NA	TGTGCCAGCAGCCGGAGAAATTCACCCCTCCACTTT	CASSRRNSPLHF
TRBV18	TRBJ2-7	NA	NA	TGTGCCAGCTCAACGTCGGACAACTACGAGCAGTACTTC	CASSTSDNYEQYF
TRBV24-1	TRBJ1-2	NA	NA	TGTGCCACCAGTGACCCAAACAGCTATGGCTACACCTTC	CATSDPNSYGYTF
TRBV7-2	TRBJ2-6	NA	TRBD1	TGTGCCAGCAGCTTTAGTACGAACCAGGGGGCATCTGGGGCCAACGTCCTGACTTTC	CASSFSTNQGASGANVLTF
TRBV6-4	TRBJ2-1	few	NA	TGTGCCAGCAGTGACGACAGGCTCGAGCAGTTCTTC	CASSDDRLEQFF
TRBV6-5	TRBJ2-2	NA	TRBD2	TGTGCCAGCAGAGGAGTGGGGGGGGTCAGCGGGGAGCTGTTTTTT	CASRGVGGVSGELFF
TRBV7-3	TRBJ1-1	NA	NA	TGTGCCAGCAGCTTAGTAGGCCAGGTGAACACTGAAGCTTTCTTT	CASSLVGQVNTEAFF
TRBV7-2	TRBJ1-2	NA	NA	TGTGCCAGCAGCCCCTATGTCGTGAATGGCTACACCTTC	CASSPYVVNGYTF
TRBV6-5	TRBJ1-2	NA	TRBD1	TGTGCCAGCAGCCCGACAGGGGGTAACTATGGCTACACCTTC	CASSPTGGNYGYTF
TRBV2	TRBJ1-5	few	NA	TGTGCCAGCAGTGAAGACAGCCCATATAGCAATCAGCCCCAGCATTTT	CASSEDSPYSNQPQHF
TRBV7-9	TRBJ1-6	NA	TRBD1	TGTGCCAGCAGCTTAGATTGGACAGGGGGTTCACCCCTCCACTTT	CASSLDWTGGSPLHF
TRBV5-8	TRBJ1-2	NA	TRBD1	TGTGCCAGCAGTGACAGGGGGCGACGGCTTAGCGGTAACTATGGCTACACCTTC	CASSDRGRRLSGNYGYTF
TRBV5-8	TRBJ1-5	NA	TRBD1	TGTGCCAGCACCATCTGGGACAGCAGCAATCAGCCCCAGCATTTT	CASTIWDSSNQPQHF
TRBV11-1	TRBJ1-2	few	TRBD1	TGTGCCAGCAGCATCGACAGGGGGGCTGGGGGCTACACCTTC	CASSIDRGAGGYTF
TRBV3-1/TRBV3-2	TRBJ1-2	NA	TRBD1	TGTGCCAGCAGCCCTCGGACAGGGTACTATGGCTACACCTTC	CASSPRTGYYGYTF
TRBV28	TRBJ1-4	NA	TRBD1	TGTGCCAGCTTTAAGGGGGCGTTTATTAAAAATGAAAAACTGTTTTTT	CASFKGAFIKNEKLFF
TRBV2	TRBJ1-6	NA	NA	TGTGCCAGCAGTGGTACAGACTATAATTCACCCCTCCACTTT	CASSGTDYNSPLHF
TRBV7-6	TRBJ2-3	NA	TRBD1	TGTGCCAGCAGCACGTCCGGCAGGGGGCCAGATACGCAGTATTTT	CASSTSGRGPDTQYF
TRBV2	TRBJ1-1	NA	NA	TGTGCCAGCAGCGAAAGACAGCATGACACTGAAGCTTTCTTT	CASSERQHDTEAFF
TRBV19	TRBJ1-5	once	NA	TGTGCCAGTAGTCTAACCGGTTATAGCAATCAGCCCCAGCATTTT	CASSLTGYSNQPQHF